These T cell receptor beta chains were read from a single sample in a study of cytomegalovirus exposure and HLA in healthy donors. The data were produced by immunoSEQ multiplex PCR, yet TCRdb's version contains in-frame clones alone and is incomplete. This table holds about 100,000 clones, roughly 80% found once. Material: PBMCs. Receptor source: a man in his forties in good health and CMV-seronegative. Both conserved end residues are part of each CDR3. The D gene is left open where the match is weak.

V	J	D	DNA	CDR3
TRBV2	TRBJ2-1	-	TGTGCCAGCAGTGGGGTAAGAGGGCTGAATGAGCAGTTCTTC	CASSGVRGLNEQFF
TRBV2	TRBJ2-7	TRBD2	TGTGCCAGCAGTGTGGGCGGGAGTTACGAGCAGTACTTC	CASSVGGSYEQYF
TRBV6-5	TRBJ2-5	-	TGTGCCAGCAGTTACTCGGGGGGGCGTGGGGAGACCCAGTACTTC	CASSYSGGRGETQYF
TRBV10-3	TRBJ1-4	TRBD1	TGTGCCATCAGTCGACAGGGAGATGAAAAACTGTTTTTT	CAISRQGDEKLFF
TRBV5-1	TRBJ1-2	TRBD1	TGCGCCAGCAGCCCCCCCGTGGGACAGGGAAGCTCTTTTGATGGCTACACCTTC	CASSPPVGQGSSFDGYTF
TRBV29-1	TRBJ1-2	TRBD1	TGCAGCGTCAGACCCGGGACAGGGTACGTCGGCAACTATGGCTACACCTTC	CSVRPGTGYVGNYGYTF
TRBV7-9	TRBJ1-1	TRBD1	TGTTCCAGCAGCCGACAGGGAATTTCCACTGAAGCTTTCTTT	CSSSRQGISTEAFF
TRBV7-2	TRBJ2-3	TRBD1	TGTGCCAGCAGCTCCTACAGGGGGCGTACAGATACGCAGTATTTT	CASSSYRGRTDTQYF
TRBV19	TRBJ2-1	TRBD1	TGTGCCAGTATCCCAGGGACAGATTACAATGAGCAGTTCTTC	CASIPGTDYNEQFF
TRBV1	TRBJ2-4	-	TGCACCAGCAGCCAAAAAGACAGGGGTGCCAAAAACATTCAGTACTTC	CTSSQKDRGAKNIQYF
TRBV7-2	TRBJ1-4	TRBD1	TGTGCCAGCAGCTTAGCAGGGGGCTCAGGAAAACTGTTTTTT	CASSLAGGSGKLFF